This record concerns one T cell receptor beta chain sequence. No cognate antigen has been identified for it. Base qualities are not at hand, and no much larger clone is one base apart. In total, fewer than 750 healthy bone marrow donors made up the cohort. At the time of sampling, every cohort member was nominally healthy, though immune exposures that went unrecorded were likely present. The donor tested CMV seronegative and was one of the 352 seronegative cohort members. Every donor gave a peripheral blood sample, and the peripheral blood mononuclear cells from that sample were used for TCR beta sequencing. Genomic DNA extraction from the blood cell samples was performed with the Qiagen DNeasy Blood Extraction Kit. This sample was taken from a study of cytomegalovirus exposure and HLA in healthy donors (dated by TCRdb to about 2017). About the investigation overall: According to an earlier analysis of 550 to 700 of the donors, 150 million to 200 million T cells yielded 117 million unique TCR beta sequences and about 300 Gb of sequence data. An early release that covered more than 550 HLA-typed donors contained approximately 290 gigabases of sequencing data and 80 million or so unique TCR sequences. Among the 398 genotyped donors, under 90% belonged to the genetic ancestry cluster associated with self-reported Caucasian donors. The aim of the study was to test whether cataloging public T cell receptors could identify signatures of past pathogen exposure. Using immunosequencing, the study profiled T cell repertoires from roughly 650 subjects and related those repertoires to cytomegalovirus serostatus. In addition to the first cohort of 650 to 800 subjects, a separate validation cohort of approximately 130 different subjects was used. To predict cytomegalovirus infection status, the study brought together high-throughput TCR immunosequencing, statistical association of individual TCRs with disease status, and machine learning. A later analysis re-examined previously published TCR beta repertoires from more than 550 donors and added high-resolution HLA genotyping to investigate patterns of TCR occurrence. The later analysis used no new phenotypic data to find candidate immune exposures, relying instead on TCR beta sequences and their occurrence across donors. An earlier analysis of approximately 580 of the donors used high-throughput TCR beta sequencing to judge whether each TCR beta V gene segment behaved as functional or pseudogenic. Donor age, sex, ethnicity and CMV serostatus were compiled together with the repertoire data. In a later genetic analysis, genome-wide SNP genotypes for about 55% of the roughly 700 donors were used, and that subset was treated as a discovery cohort. Every discovery cohort repertoire had been produced on one sequencing platform. HLA typing included class I and class II loci at four-digit resolution. The number of typed donors differed by locus: about 629-630 for A, B, C, DRB1 and DQB1; 522 for DQA1; around 580 for DPA1; and approximately 450 for DPB1. About five DR-DQ haplotypes were treated as single units for association and clustering because of strong linkage in the cohort. Among about 390 genotyped donors of the cohort, an average of approximately 240,000 unique TCR beta nucleotide sequences were sequenced per donor, roughly 20% of them non-productive. Points the paper makes about the study in general: Cytomegalovirus status was reported to be diagnosed by the classifier with high specificity and sensitivity in both the original and validation cohorts. According to a later analysis, parvovirus B19, influenza, CMV and Epstein-Barr virus appeared linked to several top co-occurrence clusters. In a later genetic analysis, fewer N-insertions in productive TCRs were reported among donors in an Asian-associated ancestry cluster than the 666-donor mean. The earlier analysis of nearly 600 of the donors excluded 15 to 20 rarely observed V segments, including chromosome 9 orphons, because counts were too low. A group of highly shared sequence variants was considered likely to be a technical artifact of the sequencing pipeline. V-gene and J-gene trimming of TCR beta chains was associated with a missense DCLRE1C variant in a later genetic analysis, and the association was replicated in an independent cohort. Only TCR beta chains were sequenced in this cohort, and the absence of alpha or paired-chain data limited detectable features. The authors suggested that the approach could potentially be extended to other disease states and immunological phenotypes. According to a later analysis, most CMV-associated TCR beta chains appeared to be HLA-restricted, and the HLA associations seemed to be driven largely by CMV exposure. In a later analysis, HLA-associated TCR beta chains were found to be more clonally expanded and to have lower generation probabilities than equally common non-associated chains. Immune exposure information for the cohort was limited to CMV serostatus. The presence/absence analyses assumed that sequencing depth was roughly uniform across donors, and that assumption may not be true. A total of about 150 TCR beta chains were listed by the study as associated with cytomegalovirus. When HLA alleles, especially DR and DQ, strongly co-occurred, TCR associations were difficult to assign to individual alleles. The 87-base-pair reads could not distinguish some IMGT-functional V segments, including TRBV6-2 and TRBV6-3, so those segments were excluded. Correlated functional status among segregating V segments might be attributable to linkage disequilibrium, but an unknown experimental factor could not be ruled out. Because HLA typing was unavailable for some donors at each locus, only the typed subset was used in association tests. In vitro tests confirmed that three of the cytomegalovirus-associated TCR beta chains recognize cytomegalovirus antigens. A further reported finding was that TCR beta sequences accurately predicted the HLA-A and HLA-B alleles for most subjects in the first cohort. At a false discovery rate of 0.05, a later analysis linked around 15,000 TCR beta sequences to specific HLA alleles. An earlier analysis of approximately 500 of the donors showed that most TCR beta V segments appeared in productive rearrangements either about 87% or about 30% of the time, which broadly matched IMGT annotations. Most TCR sequences were observed very rarely across donors, whereas some public TCRs were present in many individuals. In a later analysis, TCR association rates were found to vary across HLA loci, with the most associated TCRs seen for DRB1 alleles and the fewest for HLA-C alleles.

CDR1 and CDR2 are drawn from the germline V gene: SGHTA, FQGNSA. The V and J ends are trimmed by 0 bases and 6 bases, leaving 7 bases between them. The CDR3 sequence holds 13 residues, the cysteine and phenylalanine included. CDR3 DNA only is kept here, 39 bases in frame from base 1. Receptor amplification or capture employed the immunoSEQ multiplex PCR assay. For the multiplex PCR, a mixture combining 60 forward primers for TCR Vbeta segments and 13 reverse primers for TCR Jbeta segments was used. A multiplex PCR assay on genomic DNA amplified the CDR3 region of rearranged TCR beta genes. Amplified TCR beta libraries were sequenced as 87-base-pair reads on the Illumina HiSeq System. Concerning the study's data processing: A later analysis tallied roughly 80 million unique TCR beta chains across the 600 to 700 repertoires, and roughly 11 million of those chains were shared by two or more donors. A nearest-neighbor algorithm error-corrected the raw reads and collapsed the reads into unique sequences, merging closely related sequences to remove PCR and sequencing errors. CDR3 sequences were aligned to IMGT reference sequences to assign V, D and J gene segments. For a sequence to be retained, a match of at least six nucleotides was required to both a V gene segment and a J gene segment. Rearrangements were classified as productive when the CDR3 lacked stop codons and remained in frame with V and J, and all other rearrangements were classified as non-productive. Following IMGT convention, CDR3 was defined as the stretch from the second conserved V-encoded cysteine to the conserved J-encoded phenylalanine. The earlier analysis of about 610 of the donors excluded sequences that lacked an unambiguous match to a single V gene segment. An earlier analysis of around 600 of the donors classified V segments as functional when productive rearrangements were above 56.7% and as segregating when the standard deviation between donors was above 5%. A statistical classification framework was developed to diagnose cytomegalovirus status using the catalog of TCR beta chain sequences. In a later analysis, V and J genes were assigned by comparing TCR nucleotide sequences against IMGT/GENE-DB human TR gene sequences. A later analysis assigned CDR3 sequences and most-parsimonious VDJ recombination scenarios with the TCRdist pipeline. In a later analysis, every TCR beta chain was defined by the combination of its CDR3 amino acid sequence and its V-gene family, and reads without a unique V-gene family were dropped. A later analysis removed 600 or so highly shared, low-generation-probability nucleotide sequences to deal with suspected cross-contamination and a sequencing artifact. For each public chain, a later analysis derived a clonal expansion index from normalized ranks of inferred template counts within each repertoire. In a later analysis, generation probabilities were computed with a VDJ recombination model fitted to out-of-frame rearrangements, and the resulting probabilities were checked against IGoR. In a later analysis, hypergeometric tests were used to score TCR-TCR, TCR-HLA and TCR-CMV co-occurrence, with a repertoire-size bias correction applied to TCR pairs. False discovery rates were estimated in a later analysis by permuting HLA or CMV assignments 20 times. In a later analysis, co-occurring TCRs were grouped using DBSCAN, with TCRdist sequence similarity added in when clustering inside HLA-allele-positive subsets. Repertoires with fewer than 30,000 or more than 120,000 public chains were left out of co-occurrence clustering, as were about five repertoires with anomalous nucleotide sharing. The immuneACCESS repertoire file appears here via TCRdb, limited to in-frame rearrangements. These files lack a portion of the clones; in checked studies, under half of the deficit traces to unresolved V genes, and the cause of the others is not known. That table gives V, J and clone size, and the DNA gave D and trimming. This sample is represented by 95,000 to 150,000 clones; approximately 78% of them were singletons. The ten biggest clones cover roughly 3.5% of the sample.

The sequence joins TRBV7-2 to TRBJ2-3, with an unclear D gene assignment. The receptor was isolated from a man in his forties in good health and CMV-seronegative. Sequences were obtained from PBMCs. This receptor has the CDR3 CASSLARQDTQYF. Here is the DNA: TGTGCCAGCAGCTTAGCGCGGCAGGATACGCAGTATTTT.